These 18 T cell receptor beta chains share one sample of origin, sequenced in a study of regulatory T cells in long-lasting Graves disease. The time point here: newly diagnosed GD, antithyroid drugs for less than 3 months. TCR sequences were obtained from RNA taken from PBMCs. According to the study, TCR beta libraries were built with iRepertoire HTBI primers and CDR3-region Arm-PCR. TCRdb redid the calling of the multiplex PCR reads with MiXCR, one entry per CDR3 protein. The sample yields about 310,000 distinct CDR3 sequences, 15% to 20% seen once. The sample was peripheral blood mononuclear cells (PBMCs), taken at new diagnosis, from a patient treated with antithyroid drugs. The receptors were gathered from a female donor with Graves disease.

Comment on this clonotype: This probably arose from a read error, given a far larger clone one base away. CDR3 in amino acids: CSASPSGAGYTATQYF. CDR3 nucleotide sequence: TGCAGTGCTAGCCCCTCGGGAGCGGGATACACAGCTACGCAGTATTTT. V usage is TRBV20-1 and J usage is TRBJ2-7, with 7 positions matching TRBD2. Judging by the DNA end, TRBJ2-3 fits better; the J call may be wrong. The CDR3 contains 16 residues. CDR1 is DFQATT, CDR2 SNEGSKA, per germline (reference sequence).

This sequence joins TRBV7-9 and TRBJ2-2, with D possibly called TRBD1 or TRBD2 (5 bases each). V shed 5 bases and J shed 5 bases, with 12 bases lying between them. The CDR3 has 14 amino acids. Looked up from germline, CDR1 is SEHNR and CDR2 is FQNEAQ (reference sequence). The CDR3 coding sequence is TGTGCCAGCAGCCAGGGAGCTGGGACCGGGGAGCTGTTTTTT. It specifies CASSQGAGTGELFF.

This clonotype was found many times. The chain links TRBV11-3 to TRBJ2-7; possible D gene TRBD1, 5 bases. The CDR3 totals 12 residues. Trimming removed 1 base from V and 4 bases from J, with 5 bases in between. The V gene's germline CDR1 is SGHNT and CDR2 YENEEA. In nucleotides, the CDR3 is TGTGCCAGCAGCTTAGGACAGTACGAGCAGTACTTC. The encoded protein is CASSLGQYEQYF.

This clonotype was seen many times. This rearrangement joins TRBV7-9 to TRBJ2-3, with a weak D call TRBD1 (5 bases). The V gene's germline CDR1 is SEHNR and CDR2 FQNEAQ (reference sequence). V lost 5 bases and J lost 1, with 16 bases in between. This CDR3 spans 16 amino acids. The CDR3 region has the DNA TGTGCCAGCAGCAGAACAGGACGCCTCGGCACAGATACGCAGTATTTT. It codes for CASSRTGRLGTDTQYF.

The chain has TRBV4-2 and TRBJ2-2; D is possibly TRBD1 or TRBD2 (6 bases each). With 4 bases removed from V and 7 bases from J, the gap between germline ends came to 13 bases. This CDR3 contains 14 residues. Germline V gives CDR1 LGHNA, CDR2 YNFKEQ. CDR3 amino acids: CASSPGDFSGELFF. CDR3 bases: TGTGCCAGCAGCCCAGGGGACTTCAGCGGGGAGCTGTTTTTT.

This clonotype appeared many times. The V call is TRBV2, the J call TRBJ1-1; 8 nucleotides match TRBD1. Germline V CDR1 and CDR2: SNHLY, FYNNEI. The CDR3 is made up of 14 amino acids. The V gene end was trimmed by 6 bases and the J gene end by 5 bases; junction bases not matched to a gene: 8. The CDR3: CASRDDRGLTEAFF. The DNA of the CDR3 is TGTGCCAGCAGGGATGACAGGGGTTTGACTGAAGCTTTCTTT.

The V and J genes are TRBV5-1 and TRBJ2-4, with D unresolved. The V end lost 1 base, the J end lost 8 bases, and 13 bases lay between the germline ends. The CDR3 is 14 residues long. CDR1 SGHRS and CDR2 YFSETQ come from the germline V gene. Written as DNA, the CDR3 is TGCGCCAGCAGCTTGAGGATGTCTAGTGACATTCAGTACTTC. The encoded protein is CASSLRMSSDIQYF.

V usage is TRBV30 and J usage is TRBJ2-4; D gene ambiguous. The CDR3 has 12 residues. The germline gives CDR1 GTSNPN, CDR2 SVGIG (reference sequence). V was trimmed by 3 bases and J by 5 bases, leaving 8 bases between them. CDR3 DNA: TGTGCCTGGAGCCCAGATGAAAACATTCAGTACTTC. As protein: CAWSPDENIQYF.

The CDR3 region has the DNA TGCAGTCGCGGACAGGAAAGCTCCTACGAGCAGTACTTC. Translating gives CSRGQESSYEQYF. The V and J genes are TRBV20-1 and TRBJ2-7, with TRBD1 matching 7 bases. Germline lookup yields CDR1 DFQATT and CDR2 SNEGSKA (reference sequence). The CDR3 sequence is 13 residues long. V dropped 8 bases and J dropped 0; count of bases not matched to a gene: 7.

This clonotype has ten or more counts. The chain carries TRBV28 and TRBJ1-2, with no clear D. Per germline, CDR1 MDHEN and CDR2 SYDVKM. The V end lost 6 bases, the J end lost 2 bases, and 16 bases lay between the germline ends. The CDR3 consists of 15 residues. The DNA for the CDR3 is TGTGCCAGCAGCCTTATCCCCCGAGGAAACTATGGCTACACCTTC. Translating gives CASSLIPRGNYGYTF.

This clonotype was seen only a few times. A much larger clone sits a single nucleotide away, making a read error possible. This chain joins TRBV6-1 and TRBJ1-4; D gene unclear. The germline V gene encodes CDR1 MNHNS and CDR2 SASEGT. This CDR3 region has 13 residues. The CDR3 reads CAGSEARQEKLFF. The CDR3 DNA is TGTGCCGGCAGTGAAGCCCGTCAGGAAAAACTGTTTTTT.

This chain uses TRBV2 with TRBJ2-3, with no clear D. Germline CDR1 and CDR2: SNHLY and FYNNEI. The length of the CDR3 is 14 residues. V lost 6 bases and J lost 2, with 12 bases in between. In DNA form, the CDR3 reads TGTGCCAGCAGCGTCTCGGCGGTCACAGATACGCAGTATTTT. It is translated as CASSVSAVTDTQYF.

The chain recombines TRBV19 with TRBJ1-5; D is unclear. This CDR3 has 14 amino acids. V shed 3 bases and J shed 4 bases, with 10 bases lying between them. The germline CDR1 and CDR2 sequences are LNHDA and SQIVND (reference sequence). The CDR3 loop reads CASSIVGFNQPQHF. The CDR3 nucleotides read TGTGCCAGTAGTATTGTGGGTTTTAATCAGCCCCAGCATTTT.

This clonotype was recorded at least ten times. V usage is TRBV10-3 and J usage is TRBJ1-1, with D hard to call. Germline CDR1 reads ENHRY; CDR2 reads SYGVKD. V gave up 10 bases and J gave up 4 bases, with 16 bases separating them. The CDR3 covers 13 residues. This chain's CDR3 is CATLRRQSTEAFF. In DNA, the CDR3 is TGTGCCACCCTTAGGAGGCAGAGCACTGAAGCTTTCTTT.

This clonotype was seen more than once but under ten times. J is TRBJ2-7 and V is TRBV20-1; the match to TRBD2 covers 11 bases. Losses at the gene ends were 0 bases for V and 3 bases for J; bases not matched to a gene: 10. The CDR3 loop spans 17 amino acids. Germline V gene data show CDR1 as DFQATT and CDR2 as SNEGSKA (reference sequence). The CDR3 region has the DNA TGCAGTGCTAGAGATCCCACTAGCGGGAGATTTGGCTACGAGCAGTACTTC. Translated, it gives CSARDPTSGRFGYEQYF.

This rearrangement joins TRBV11-2 to TRBJ2-1; the D gene is possibly TRBD2 (5 bases). The CDR3 extends over 15 amino acids. The V gene lost 3 bases and the J gene lost 0 bases, with 9 bases spanning the gap. CDR1 and CDR2 from the germline V gene are SGHAT and FQNNGV. The CDR3 protein is CASSFDYSSYNEQFF. In nucleotides, the CDR3 is TGTGCCAGCAGCTTTGACTACAGCTCCTACAATGAGCAGTTCTTC.

In this sample, this clonotype turned up many times. CDR3 sequence: CASSEAEAGVAAGELFF. The CDR3 DNA sequence: TGTGCCAGCAGTGAAGCCGAGGCGGGAGTGGCTGCCGGGGAGCTGTTTTTT. The chain links TRBV2 to TRBJ2-2, with TRBD2 matching over 7 bases. This CDR3 is 17 amino acids long. CDR1 is SNHLY and CDR2 is FYNNEI in the germline V gene. Trimming took 0 bases from V and 6 from J; bases not matched to a gene: 10.

V and J are TRBV6-1 and TRBJ2-7; tentatively, D is TRBD1 (6 bases). V dropped 5 bases and J dropped 3 bases, with 14 bases sitting between them. Germline lookup yields CDR1 MNHNS and CDR2 SASEGT. The CDR3 consists of 14 residues. The CDR3 sequence is CASSPPDRRYEQYF. The CDR3 DNA is TGTGCCAGCAGTCCTCCGGACAGACGCTACGAGCAGTACTTC.